The T cell receptor beta chain described here comes from a study of T cell clonotyping in hematopoietic cell transplantation (dated by TCRdb to about 2021). As for the study more broadly: Recipient samples taken before transplant were obtained following cytoreduction. The study collected around 130 blood samples from approximately 32 consecutive transplant recipients and their related donors. Patients were recruited between September 2015 and 2017 and followed until late 2020 or death. Paper-wide results and their limitations: Donor and pretransplant recipient Inverse Simpson Index values predicted broader posttransplant TCR repertoire diversity. The sample size was limited and the cells went unsorted, which meant the CD4 and CD8 repertoire contributions could not be told apart. Recipient repertoires showed only a small fraction of overlap with donor repertoires, and over 97% appeared de novo at the given depth. After transplant, TCR diversity in recipients dropped, and pathologically expanded clonotypes climbed progressively between day 30 and day 180.

The immunoSEQ assay, a bias-controlled multiplex PCR using V- and J-specific primers, was used to amplify TCR beta CDR3 regions from genomic DNA. A second PCR step added a proprietary barcode and Illumina adapter sequences to the CDR3 amplicons. CDR3 libraries were sequenced on an Illumina MiSeq instrument. Processing in the source paper ran as follows. immunoSEQ Analyzer 3.0 was used for export and quality control, with R Bioconductor and Immunarch used for downstream analyses. Repertoire metrics were calculated using only productive rearrangements within the normalized downsampled data set. Clonotypes larger than 5 templates in the normalized cohort were defined as pathologically expanded. Repertoire diversity was measured with the Inverse Simpson Index. To capture all clonotypes, the CMV-specificity analyses were run on the non-normalized data set. Sourced from immuneACCESS, this table was stored by TCRdb with only in-frame sequences that have V and J called. A share of the clones is absent; for the studies checked, an unresolved V gene accounts for under half, and the remainder has no known explanation. That table supplies the V and J calls and clone size; D and trimming were determined from the DNA. The sample includes over 25,000 clones, with about 74% observed a single time. The ten largest clones capture 6% to 8.5% of the sample.

CDR1 and CDR2 are read off the germline V gene (reference sequence) as MNHNY and SVGAGI. The CDR3 spans 14 residues, from the cysteine through the phenylalanine. Of the read, only the CDR3 DNA is kept; its 42 bases are in frame from base 1. The germline ends are 12 bases apart after V is trimmed by 4 bases and J by 3 bases. Taken with the paper, the label for time point translates to: recipient sample about 28 days before transplant, after cytoreduction. Blood samples were obtained from recipients approximately 28 days before transplant and at days 30, 100 and 180 after transplant. Using Nuclei Lysis Solution, genomic DNA was extracted from unfractionated peripheral blood mononuclear cells that were either fresh or cryopreserved. This clone has a single count. Its antigen target is currently unknown. Base qualities are not at hand, and no much larger clone is one base apart.

The source was peripheral blood mononuclear cells, collected before stem cell transplant. The chain joins TRBV6-6 to TRBJ1-2; the D gene is unclear. The receptor was isolated from a woman aged 25 to 39 with chronic myeloid leukemia. Some clones in this sample may be carry-over from other donors' samples. The encoded CDR3 is CASSSHRGDYGYTF. The nucleotide sequence is given as TGTGCCAGCAGTTCGCATCGAGGCGACTATGGCTACACCTTC.